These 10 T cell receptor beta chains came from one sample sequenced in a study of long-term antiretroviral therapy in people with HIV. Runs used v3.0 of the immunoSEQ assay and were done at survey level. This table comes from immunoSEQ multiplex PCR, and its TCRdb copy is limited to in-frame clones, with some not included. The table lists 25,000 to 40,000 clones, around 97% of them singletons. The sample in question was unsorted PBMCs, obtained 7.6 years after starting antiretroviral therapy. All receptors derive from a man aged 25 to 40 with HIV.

DNA for the CDR3: TGTGCCAGCAGCGGGAGGGGGGGAGAGACCCAGTACTTC. Amino acid sequence: CASSGRGGETQYF. The chain carries TRBV7-9 and TRBJ2-5; perhaps TRBD2 as D (7 bases). V lost 5 bases and J lost 4, with 11 bases in between. Germline V gene data show CDR1 as SEHNR and CDR2 as FQNEAQ (reference sequence). This CDR3 is 13 amino acids long.

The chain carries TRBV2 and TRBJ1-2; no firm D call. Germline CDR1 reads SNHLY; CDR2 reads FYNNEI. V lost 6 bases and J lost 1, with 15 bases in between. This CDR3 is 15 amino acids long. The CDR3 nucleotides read TGTGCCAGCAGGGTGGCTGAGGTCGGTAACTATGGCTACACCTTC. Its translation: CASRVAEVGNYGYTF. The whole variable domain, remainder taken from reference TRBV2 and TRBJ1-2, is EPEVTQTPSHQVTQMGQEVILRCVPISNHLYFYWYRQILGQKVEFLVSFYNNEISEKSEIFDDQFSVERPDGSNFTLKIRSTKLEDSAMYFCASRVAEVGNYGYTFGSGTRLTVV.

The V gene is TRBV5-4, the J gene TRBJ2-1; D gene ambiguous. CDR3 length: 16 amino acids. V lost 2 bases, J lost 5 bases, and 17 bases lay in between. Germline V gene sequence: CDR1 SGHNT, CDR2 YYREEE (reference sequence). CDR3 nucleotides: TGTGCCAGCAGCTTCGGAGCCGTCGGGCTAGACAATGAGCAGTTCTTC. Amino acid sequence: CASSFGAVGLDNEQFF.

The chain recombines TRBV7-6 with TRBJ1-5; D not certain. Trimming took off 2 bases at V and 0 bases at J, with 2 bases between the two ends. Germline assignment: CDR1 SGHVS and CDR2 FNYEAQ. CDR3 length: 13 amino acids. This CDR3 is CASSLNSNQPQHF. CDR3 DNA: TGTGCCAGCAGCTTAAATAGCAATCAGCCCCAGCATTTT.

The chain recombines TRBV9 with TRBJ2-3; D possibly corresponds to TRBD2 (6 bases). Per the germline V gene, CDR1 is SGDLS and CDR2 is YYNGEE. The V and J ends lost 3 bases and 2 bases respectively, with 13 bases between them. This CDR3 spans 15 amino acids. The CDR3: CASSESGLHTDTQYF. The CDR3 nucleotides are TGTGCCAGCAGCGAATCGGGACTCCACACAGATACGCAGTATTTT.

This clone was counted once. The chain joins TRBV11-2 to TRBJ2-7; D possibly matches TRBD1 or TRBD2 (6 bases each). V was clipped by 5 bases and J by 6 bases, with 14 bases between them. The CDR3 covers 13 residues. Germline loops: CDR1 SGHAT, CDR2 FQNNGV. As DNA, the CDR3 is TGTGCCAGCAGCCTGGGGGGCAGTGCCGAGCAGTACTTC. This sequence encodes CASSLGGSAEQYF.

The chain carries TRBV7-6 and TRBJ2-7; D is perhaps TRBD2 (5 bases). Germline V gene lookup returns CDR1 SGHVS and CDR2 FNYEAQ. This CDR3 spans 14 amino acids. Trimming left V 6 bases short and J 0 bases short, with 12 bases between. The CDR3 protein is CASSKLVGSYEQYF. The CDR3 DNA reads TGTGCCAGCAGTAAACTAGTGGGCTCCTACGAGCAGTACTTC.

Written as DNA, the CDR3 is TGCGCCAGCAGCCAAGAACCCGGGGGGGCAGGGGGCGGGGATGAGCAGTTCTTC. Translated: CASSQEPGGAGGGDEQFF. J is TRBJ2-1 and V is TRBV4-3, with D perhaps matching TRBD1 or TRBD2 (8 bases each). The V gene lost 0 bases and the J gene lost 8 bases, with 23 bases spanning the gap. The CDR3 consists of 18 residues. The germline gives CDR1 LGHNA, CDR2 YSLEER.

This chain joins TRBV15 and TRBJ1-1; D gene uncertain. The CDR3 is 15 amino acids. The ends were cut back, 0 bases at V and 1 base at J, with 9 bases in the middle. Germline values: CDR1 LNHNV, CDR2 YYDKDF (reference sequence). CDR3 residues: CATSRDYERNTEAFF. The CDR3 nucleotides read TGTGCCACCAGCAGAGATTACGAGCGGAACACTGAAGCTTTCTTT.

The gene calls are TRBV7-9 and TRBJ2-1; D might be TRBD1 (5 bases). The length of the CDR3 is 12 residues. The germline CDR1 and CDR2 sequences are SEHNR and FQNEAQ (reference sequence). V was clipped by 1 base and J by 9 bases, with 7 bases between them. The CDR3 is CASSLGRGEQFF. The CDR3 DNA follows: TGTGCCAGCAGCTTAGGAAGGGGTGAGCAGTTCTTC. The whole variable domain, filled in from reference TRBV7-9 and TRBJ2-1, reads DTGVSQNPRHKITKRGQNVTFRCDPISEHNRLYWYRQTLGQGPEFLTYFQNEAQLEKSRLLSDRFSAERPKGSFSTLEIQRTEQGDSAMYLCASSLGRGEQFFGPGTRLTVL.